Reported below is one T cell receptor beta chain. The antigen remains unidentified. This record comes from a study of shared clonotypes between healthy human individuals. Study observations and caveats: Clonotype sharing among donors was thought likely to change with sequencing depth.

Investigators divided CD4+ cells into CD45RA+ naive and CD45RA-negative memory subsets. Here immunoSEQ multiplex PCR was the method, and the copy in TCRdb shows in-frame clones only, minus some. The sample contains millions of clones, 85% to 95% of which appear only once. This sequence originates from a man younger than 30 in good health. Material for sequencing was naive CD4+ T cells sorted from blood. The subset here: CD45RA+ positively selected.

CDR3 in amino acids: CSVPGAGEQYF. For the CDR3, the DNA is TGCAGCGTTCCCGGGGCGGGGGAGCAGTACTTC. The chain carries TRBV29-1 and TRBJ2-7; D might be TRBD2 (6 bases). CDR1 and CDR2 (germline): SQVTM, ANQGSEA. V was cut by 5 bases and J by 7 bases, with 12 bases left in between. CDR3 size: 11 residues.